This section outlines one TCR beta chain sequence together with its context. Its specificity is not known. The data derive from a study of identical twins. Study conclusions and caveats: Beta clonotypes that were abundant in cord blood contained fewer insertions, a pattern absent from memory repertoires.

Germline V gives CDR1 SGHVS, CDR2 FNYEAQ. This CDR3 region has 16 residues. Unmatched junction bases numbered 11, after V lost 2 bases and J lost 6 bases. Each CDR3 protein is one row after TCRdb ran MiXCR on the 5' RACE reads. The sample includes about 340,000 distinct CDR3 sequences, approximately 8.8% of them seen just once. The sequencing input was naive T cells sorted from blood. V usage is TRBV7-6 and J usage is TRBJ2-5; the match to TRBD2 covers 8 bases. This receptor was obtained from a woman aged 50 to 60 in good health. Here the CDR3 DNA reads TGTGCCAGCAGCTTAAACCCCAGCGGGAGTATCCAGACCCAGTACTTC. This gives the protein CASSLNPSGSIQTQYF.